This TCR beta chain was profiled in a study of regulatory T cells in long-lasting Graves disease. Broader study findings: Small numbers of samples may have cut accuracy. Among samples with persistent disease, TRBV28, TRBJ1-2 and TRBJ2-5 were favored.

Details on this clonotype: Its specificity is not known.

The authors built TCR beta libraries using iRepertoire HTBI primers and Arm-PCR of CDR3 regions. TCRdb reprocessed the multiplex PCR reads with MiXCR, giving one entry per CDR3 protein. The sample lists approximately 380,000 distinct CDR3 sequences; around 20% were seen once. CDR3 length: 13 amino acids. Trimming removed 5 bases from V and 5 bases from J, with 13 bases in between. Germline loops: CDR1 SEHNR, CDR2 FQNEAQ (reference sequence). Time point defined: persistent/refractory GD, antithyroid drugs over 5 years with positive TRAb. There was RNA extracted from PBMCs, and the TCR library was made from it. Approximately 10-milliliter peripheral blood samples went into EDTA tubes.

The chain couples TRBV7-9 to TRBJ2-7; D ambiguous. This TCR derives from a female donor with Graves disease. Here the sequenced sample was peripheral blood mononuclear cells (PBMCs), taken when the disease was refractory, from a patient treated with antithyroid drugs. The CDR3 region is CASSPALWDEQYF. In nucleotides, the CDR3 is TGTGCCAGCAGCCCCGCCCTATGGGACGAGCAGTACTTC.